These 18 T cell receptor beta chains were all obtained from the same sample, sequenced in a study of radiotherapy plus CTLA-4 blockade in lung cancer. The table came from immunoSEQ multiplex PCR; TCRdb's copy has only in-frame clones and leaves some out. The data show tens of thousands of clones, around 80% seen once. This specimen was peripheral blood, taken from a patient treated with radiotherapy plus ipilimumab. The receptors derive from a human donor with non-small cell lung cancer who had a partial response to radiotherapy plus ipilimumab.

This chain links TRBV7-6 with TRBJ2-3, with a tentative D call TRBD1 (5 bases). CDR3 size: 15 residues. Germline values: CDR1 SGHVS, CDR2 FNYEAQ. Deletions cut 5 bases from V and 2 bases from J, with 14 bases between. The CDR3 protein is CASSPRQFHTDTQYF. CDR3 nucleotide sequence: TGTGCCAGCAGCCCCAGACAGTTCCACACAGATACGCAGTATTTT.

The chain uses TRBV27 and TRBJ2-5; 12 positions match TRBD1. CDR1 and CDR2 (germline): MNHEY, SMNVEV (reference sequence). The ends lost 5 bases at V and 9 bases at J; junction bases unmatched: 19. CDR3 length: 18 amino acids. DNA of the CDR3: TGTGCCAGCAGTCGAACCCTATCGGGACAGGGGGCTGGTGAGGCCCAGTACTTC. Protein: CASSRTLSGQGAGEAQYF.

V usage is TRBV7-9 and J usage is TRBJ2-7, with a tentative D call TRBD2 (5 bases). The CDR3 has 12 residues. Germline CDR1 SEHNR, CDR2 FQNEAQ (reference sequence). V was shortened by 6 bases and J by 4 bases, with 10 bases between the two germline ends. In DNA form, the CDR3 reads TGTGCCAGCAGTCATGGACTGTACGAGCAGTACTTC. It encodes CASSHGLYEQYF.

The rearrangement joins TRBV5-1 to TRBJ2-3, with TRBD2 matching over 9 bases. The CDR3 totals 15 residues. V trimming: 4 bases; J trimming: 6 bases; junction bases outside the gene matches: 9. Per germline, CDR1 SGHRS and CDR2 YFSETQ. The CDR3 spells CASSRSGGSGDTQYF. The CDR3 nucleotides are TGCGCCAGCAGCAGGAGCGGGGGGTCCGGGGATACGCAGTATTTT.

In nucleotides, the CDR3 is TGTGCCAGCAGTGCGACAGGGGATAATTCACCCCTCCACTTT. It yields the protein CASSATGDNSPLHF. The rearrangement uses TRBV6-5 and TRBJ1-6; 8 nucleotides align to TRBD1. Germline CDR1 and CDR2: MNHEY and SVGAGI. This CDR3 has 14 amino acids. The V gene end was trimmed by 5 bases and the J gene end by 5 bases; junction bases not matched to a gene: 2.

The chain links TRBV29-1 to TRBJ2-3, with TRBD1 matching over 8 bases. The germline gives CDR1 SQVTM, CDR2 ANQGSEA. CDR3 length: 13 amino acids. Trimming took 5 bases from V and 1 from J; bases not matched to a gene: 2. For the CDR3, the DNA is TGCAGCGTTAAGACAGGGGGCACAGATACGCAGTATTTT. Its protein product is CSVKTGGTDTQYF.

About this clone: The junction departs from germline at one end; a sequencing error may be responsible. Here the CDR3 DNA reads TGTGCCAGCAGCTTAGAGACAGGGCGTCGTTTCTTC. It codes for CASSLETGRRFF. The chain joins TRBV7-2 to TRBJ2-7; 7 bases are a match to TRBD1. CDR3 length: 12 amino acids. Germline V gene data show CDR1 as SGHTA and CDR2 as FQGNSA.

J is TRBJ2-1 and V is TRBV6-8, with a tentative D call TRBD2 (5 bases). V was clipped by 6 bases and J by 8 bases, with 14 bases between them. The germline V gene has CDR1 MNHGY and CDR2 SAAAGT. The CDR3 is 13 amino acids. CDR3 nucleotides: TGTGCCAGCAGCCGTTTAAATAGCGATGAGCAGTTCTTC. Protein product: CASSRLNSDEQFF.

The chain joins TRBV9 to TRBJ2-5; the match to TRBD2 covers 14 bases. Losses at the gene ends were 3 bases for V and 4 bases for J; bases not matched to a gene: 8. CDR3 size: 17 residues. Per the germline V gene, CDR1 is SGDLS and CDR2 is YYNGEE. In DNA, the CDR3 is TGTGCCAGCAGCGCAATGGGACTAGCGGGAGCTGGAGAGACCCAGTACTTC. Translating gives CASSAMGLAGAGETQYF.

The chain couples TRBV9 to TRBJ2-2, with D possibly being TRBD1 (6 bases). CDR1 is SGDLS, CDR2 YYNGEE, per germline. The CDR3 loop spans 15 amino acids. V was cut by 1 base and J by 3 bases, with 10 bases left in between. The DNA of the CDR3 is TGTGCCAGCAGCGTATGGGGACAAGACACCGGGGAGCTGTTTTTT. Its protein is CASSVWGQDTGELFF.

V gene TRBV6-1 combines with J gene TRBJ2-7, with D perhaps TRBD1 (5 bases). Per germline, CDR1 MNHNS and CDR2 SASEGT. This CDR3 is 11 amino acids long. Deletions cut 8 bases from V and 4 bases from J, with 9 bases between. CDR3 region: CASERQYEQYF. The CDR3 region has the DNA TGTGCCAGCGAAAGACAGTACGAGCAGTACTTC.

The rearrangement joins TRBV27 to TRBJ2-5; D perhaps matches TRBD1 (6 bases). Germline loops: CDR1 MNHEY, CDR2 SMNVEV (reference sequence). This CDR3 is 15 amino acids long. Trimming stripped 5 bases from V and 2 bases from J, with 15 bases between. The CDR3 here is CASSLTWTDQETQYF. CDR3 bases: TGTGCCAGCAGTCTTACATGGACAGATCAAGAGACCCAGTACTTC.

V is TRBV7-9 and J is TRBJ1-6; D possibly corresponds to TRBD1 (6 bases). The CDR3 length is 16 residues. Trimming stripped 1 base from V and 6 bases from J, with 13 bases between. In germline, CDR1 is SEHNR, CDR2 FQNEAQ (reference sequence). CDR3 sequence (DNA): TGTGCCAGCAGCTTAGATCGGGCAGGGGTTAATTCACCCCTCCACTTT. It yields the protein CASSLDRAGVNSPLHF.

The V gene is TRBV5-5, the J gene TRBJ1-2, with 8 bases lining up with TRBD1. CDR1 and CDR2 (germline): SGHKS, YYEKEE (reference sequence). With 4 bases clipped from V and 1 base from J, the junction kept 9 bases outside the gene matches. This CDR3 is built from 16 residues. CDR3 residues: CASSHIGQGYNYGYTF. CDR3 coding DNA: TGTGCCAGCAGCCACATAGGACAGGGATATAACTATGGCTACACCTTC.

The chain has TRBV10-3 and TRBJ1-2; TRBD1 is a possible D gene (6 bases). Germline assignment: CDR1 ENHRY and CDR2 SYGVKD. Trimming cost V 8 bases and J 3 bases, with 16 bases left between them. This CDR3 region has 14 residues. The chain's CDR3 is CAIGKQGGDYGYTF. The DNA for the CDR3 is TGTGCCATCGGAAAACAGGGAGGGGACTATGGCTACACCTTC.

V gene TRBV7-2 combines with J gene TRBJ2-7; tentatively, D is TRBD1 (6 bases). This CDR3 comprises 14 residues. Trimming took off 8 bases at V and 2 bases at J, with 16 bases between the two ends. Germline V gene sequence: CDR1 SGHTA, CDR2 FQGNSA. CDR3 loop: CASRLGGWAYEQYF. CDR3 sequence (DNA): TGTGCCAGCCGCCTTGGGGGCTGGGCCTACGAGCAGTACTTC. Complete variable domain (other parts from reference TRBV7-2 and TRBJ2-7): GAGVSQSPSNKVTEKGKDVELRCDPISGHTALYWYRQSLGQGLEFLIYFQGNSAPDKSGLPSDRFSAERTGGSVSTLTIQRTQQEDSAVYLCASRLGGWAYEQYFGPGTRLTVT.

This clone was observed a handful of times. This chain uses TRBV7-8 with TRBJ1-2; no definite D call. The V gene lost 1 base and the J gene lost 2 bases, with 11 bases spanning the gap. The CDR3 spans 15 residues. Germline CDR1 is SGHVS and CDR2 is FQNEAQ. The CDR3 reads CASSLGGGRNYGYTF. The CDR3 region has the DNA TGTGCCAGCAGCTTAGGCGGCGGAAGAAACTATGGCTACACCTTC.

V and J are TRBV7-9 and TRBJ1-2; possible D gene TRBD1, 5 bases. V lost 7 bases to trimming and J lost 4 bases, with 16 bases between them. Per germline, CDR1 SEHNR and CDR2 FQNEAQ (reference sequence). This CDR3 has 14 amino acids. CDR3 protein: CASTTQDTPYGYTF. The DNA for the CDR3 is TGTGCCAGCACCACTCAGGACACCCCCTATGGCTACACCTTC.